Described below is a single T cell receptor beta chain sequence and its context. No antigen is known for it. Random-hexamer reverse transcription was applied to about 0.5 to 1 ug RNA. An immunoSEQ multiplex PCR generated amplified TCR beta CDR3 products spanning 54 Vbeta and 13 Jbeta. TCRdb re-derived calls from the immunoSEQ multiplex PCR reads in MiXCR, one entry per CDR3 protein. The sample lists about 82,000 distinct CDR3 sequences; roughly 96% were seen once. The germline V gene has CDR1 GTSNPN and CDR2 SVGIG (reference sequence). V was shortened by 0 bases and J by 3 bases, with 15 bases between the two germline ends. The CDR3 has 15 residues. The sample comes from a study of CD8 T cells in Susac syndrome. About the research overall: Susac syndrome patients were untreated, on corticosteroids with some adding intravenous immunoglobulin, or on intravenous immunoglobulin only.

Broader study findings: Clonal expansion was present among Susac CD8+ cells. This expansion reached its peak in TEMRA cells and in active patients.

Material for sequencing was CD8+ T cells from PBMCs. The TCR originated in a human donor with Susac syndrome. The chain has TRBV30 and TRBJ2-7, with D unresolved. Here the CDR3 DNA reads TGTGCCTGGAGTGTAATGCCCGGTCTCGGCTACGAGCAGTACTTC. It yields the protein CAWSVMPGLGYEQYF.